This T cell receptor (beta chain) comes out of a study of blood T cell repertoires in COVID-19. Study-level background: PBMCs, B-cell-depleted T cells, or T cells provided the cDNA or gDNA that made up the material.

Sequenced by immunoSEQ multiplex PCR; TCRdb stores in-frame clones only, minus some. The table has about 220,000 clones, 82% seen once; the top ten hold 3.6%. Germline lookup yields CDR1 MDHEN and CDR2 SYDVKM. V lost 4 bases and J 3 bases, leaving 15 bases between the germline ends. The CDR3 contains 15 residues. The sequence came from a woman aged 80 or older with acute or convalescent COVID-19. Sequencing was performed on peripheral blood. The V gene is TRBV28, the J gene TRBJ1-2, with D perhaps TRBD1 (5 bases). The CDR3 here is CASSSSGAGDYGYTF. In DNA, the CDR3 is TGTGCCAGCAGTTCAAGCGGGGCCGGAGACTATGGCTACACCTTC.